This TCR beta chain originates from a study of control samples from healthy donors and cancer patients. This clone has a single count. Germline V gives CDR1 SGHVS, CDR2 FNYEAQ. V was trimmed by 3 bases and J by 4 bases, leaving 13 bases between them. The CDR3 runs to 15 residues. Only in-frame clones appear in the TCRdb table, and some are missing; sequencing was by immunoSEQ multiplex PCR. The sample has about 98,000 clones; roughly four fifths are singletons. Sample: blood. The chain combines TRBV7-6 with TRBJ1-5, with no clear D. The clonotype comes from a man in his fifties or sixties in good health. DNA for the CDR3: TGTGCCAGCAGCTTGGACGAGGGATTTAATCAGCCCCAGCATTTT. It is translated as CASSLDEGFNQPQHF. The whole variable domain, filled in from reference TRBV7-6 and TRBJ1-5, reads GAGVSQSPRYKVTKRGQDVALRCDPISGHVSLYWYRQALGQGPEFLTYFNYEAQQDKSGLPNDRFSAERPEGSISTLTIQRTEQRDSAMYRCASSLDEGFNQPQHFGDGTRLSIL.